The clone carrying this TCR beta chain has a count of ten or more. The data originate from a study of T cells in Graves' hyperthyroidism and ophthalmopathy. Amplification targeted TCR beta CDR3 regions from RNA transcripts. HTBI primers drove first-round RT-PCR of the TCR CDR3. TCRdb analysed the multiplex PCR reads with MiXCR anew, one entry per CDR3 protein. The data show approximately 740,000 distinct CDR3 sequences, with around 15% seen just once and roughly 10% held by the top ten. Aged 18 to 65, the patients had hyperthyroidism that was newly diagnosed and had lasted under 2 months. Patients having uncontrolled infection, another autoimmune disease, pregnancy or lactation were not included. The germline V and J ends were trimmed by 5 bases and 1 base, with 17 bases remaining between them. CDR3 length: 16 residues. Looked up from germline, CDR1 is MNHEY and CDR2 is SVGEGT.

The V and J genes are TRBV6-2 or TRBV6-3 and TRBJ1-1; D uncertain. The receptor was isolated from a woman aged 18-29 years with Graves' hyperthyroidism. Material for sequencing was blood. In DNA form, the CDR3 reads TGTGCCAGCAGTCCACGACCGAATATCGGGAACACTGAAGCTTTCTTT. It is translated as CASSPRPNIGNTEAFF.